The rows below give T cell receptor beta chains drawn from one sample of a study of blood T cell repertoires in COVID-19. This table comes from immunoSEQ multiplex PCR, and its TCRdb copy is limited to in-frame clones, with some not included. The table includes about 190,000 clones, 65% to 85% detected once. The sample consisted of PBMCs or T cells enriched from blood (not recorded which). The origin of the receptors is a woman between 25 and 40 years old who had recovered from COVID-19. Each CDR3 is given with its conserved first and last residue. A D gene is named only where the DNA matches it firmly. The listing skips clone size in some rows; elsewhere it reads once, few, many or a size class.

j_call clone_size v_call d_call cdr3_aa cdr3_nt
TRBJ2-1 . TRBV12-3/TRBV12-4 . CASSLRDEQFF TGTGCCAGCAGCCTCCGAGATGAGCAGTTCTTC
TRBJ1-4 . TRBV27 . CASSLRGGRATNEKLFF TGTGCCAGCAGTCTCCGGGGAGGGCGTGCAACTAATGAAAAACTGTTTTTT
TRBJ1-1 . TRBV11-2 . CASSSASDSLNTEAFF TGTGCCAGCAGCTCCGCCTCGGACAGCTTGAACACTGAAGCTTTCTTT
TRBJ1-2 . TRBV7-6 . CASSQDSYGYTF TGTGCCAGCAGCCAGGACAGCTATGGCTACACCTTC
TRBJ2-1 . TRBV9 . CASSPQGDSWYEQFF TGTGCCAGCAGCCCACAAGGGGATAGTTGGTATGAGCAGTTCTTC
TRBJ1-2 . TRBV29-1 TRBD1 CSVELPPGTRDSQTNYGYTF TGCAGCGTTGAACTCCCACCCGGGACCCGGGACAGCCAAACTAACTATGGCTACACCTTC
TRBJ1-5 . TRBV15 TRBD1 CATSRGQGGTSNQPQHF TGTGCCACCAGCAGGGGACAGGGGGGGACTAGCAATCAGCCCCAGCATTTT
TRBJ1-6 . TRBV4-1 . CATRRSEGSYNSPLHF TGCGCCACCCGAAGGTCGGAGGGCTCCTATAATTCACCCCTCCACTTT
TRBJ1-2 . TRBV6-5 . CASSYFQGDNYGYTF TGTGCCAGCAGTTACTTTCAGGGTGATAACTATGGCTACACCTTC
TRBJ2-7 many TRBV7-2 . CASSLGGPSYEQYF TGTGCCAGCAGCTTAGGAGGCCCCTCCTACGAGCAGTACTTC
TRBJ1-1 . TRBV2 . CASGGPEAFF TGTGCCAGCGGGGGCCCTGAAGCTTTCTTT
TRBJ2-1 . TRBV13 . CASSLGPLGDNEQFF TGTGCCAGCAGCTTAGGCCCTTTAGGAGACAATGAGCAGTTCTTC
TRBJ2-3 . TRBV6-5 . CATSRGVLTDTQYF TGTGCCACTTCCCGGGGTGTCCTCACAGATACGCAGTATTTT
TRBJ2-5 . TRBV7-2 . CASSSGWAIRETQYF TGTGCCAGCAGCTCTGGATGGGCAATTCGGGAGACCCAGTACTTC
TRBJ1-1 once TRBV6-5 . CASSSRQPNTEAFF TGTGCCAGCAGTTCCCGACAGCCCAACACTGAAGCTTTCTTT
TRBJ1-4 . TRBV7-9 TRBD1 CASSLARGQTTNEKLFF TGTGCCAGCAGCTTAGCGAGGGGGCAGACAACTAATGAAAAACTGTTTTTT
TRBJ2-7 . TRBV3-1/TRBV3-2 TRBD2 CASSSKVLAGRNEQYF TGTGCCAGCAGCTCTAAGGTACTAGCGGGAAGGAACGAGCAGTACTTC
TRBJ2-5 . TRBV7-8 TRBD1 CASSSVVDRGETQYF TGTGCCAGCAGCTCCGTAGTGGACAGGGGAGAGACCCAGTACTTC
TRBJ1-2 once TRBV11-3 TRBD1 CASSFMKRTGAMCGYTF TGTGCCAGCAGCTTTATGAAAAGGACAGGAGCAATGTGCGGCTACACCTTC
TRBJ2-2 . TRBV5-1 . CASSAIGDPATGELFF TGCGCCAGCAGCGCTATAGGGGATCCAGCCACCGGGGAGCTGTTTTTT
TRBJ1-5 once TRBV28 . CASSLSRRAQHF TGTGCCAGCAGTTTATCCCGACGGGCCCAGCATTTT
TRBJ1-1 . TRBV5-1 . CASSLVRNTEAFF TGCGCCAGCAGCTTGGTCCGGAACACTGAAGCTTTCTTT
TRBJ1-1 . TRBV4-1 TRBD1 CASSQALRIRDRENTEAFF TGCGCCAGCAGCCAAGCCCTCCGAATCCGGGACAGGGAGAACACTGAAGCTTTCTTT
TRBJ1-1 . TRBV5-5 TRBD1 CASSLGAGGVRTEAFF TGTGCCAGCAGCTTGGGGGCAGGGGGCGTAAGGACTGAAGCTTTCTTT
TRBJ1-6 . TRBV19 . CASSPRTVNSPLHF TGTGCCAGTAGTCCAAGGACAGTTAATTCACCCCTCCACTTT
TRBJ2-1 . TRBV27 TRBD2 CASSSFGTSGREQFF TGTGCCAGCAGTTCCTTCGGGACTAGCGGGAGGGAGCAGTTCTTC
TRBJ2-5 few TRBV27 TRBD2 CASSPWTSGIGETQYF TGTGCCAGCAGTCCCTGGACTAGCGGGATCGGGGAGACCCAGTACTTC
TRBJ1-1 . TRBV25-1 . CASSPWKGKGTEAFF TGTGCCAGCTCCCCATGGAAGGGGAAGGGCACTGAAGCTTTCTTT
TRBJ2-7 . TRBV30 TRBD2 CAWSVGLAGSYEQYF TGTGCCTGGAGTGTAGGACTAGCGGGAAGCTACGAGCAGTACTTC
TRBJ2-1 . TRBV11-3 . CASSLAGGNSYNEQFF TGTGCCAGCAGCTTAGCCGGAGGGAACTCCTACAATGAGCAGTTCTTC
TRBJ1-4 . TRBV30 . CAWRVAGKNEKLFF TGTGCCTGGAGGGTGGCAGGGAAAAATGAAAAACTGTTTTTT
TRBJ1-5 . TRBV12-3/TRBV12-4 . CASSTGSPEPQHF TGTGCCAGCAGTACAGGGAGCCCAGAGCCCCAGCATTTT
TRBJ1-1 . TRBV9 TRBD1 CASSVTGTGFNFF TGTGCCAGCAGCGTTACCGGGACAGGTTTTAATTTCTTT
TRBJ1-1 . TRBV25-1 . CASSVGGNTEAFF TGTGCCAGCAGTGTCGGCGGAAACACTGAAGCTTTCTTT
TRBJ1-2 . TRBV18 TRBD1 CASSPTALGGPHGYTF TGTGCCAGCTCACCAACGGCGCTAGGGGGCCCCCATGGCTACACCTTC
TRBJ2-1 . TRBV27 TRBD2 CASSLWYTSGGVMGEQFF TGTGCCAGCAGTTTATGGTATACTAGCGGGGGGGTAATGGGTGAGCAGTTCTTC
TRBJ2-1 . TRBV29-1 . CSVETGSEQFF TGCAGCGTTGAAACAGGGTCCGAGCAGTTCTTC
TRBJ2-1 . TRBV9 . CASSAIVGPSEQFF TGTGCCAGCAGCGCCATAGTGGGGCCCAGTGAGCAGTTCTTC
TRBJ1-2 once TRBV20-1 . CSASDRYLYGYTF TGCAGTGCTAGTGACAGATACCTCTATGGCTACACCTTC
TRBJ2-3 . TRBV5-1 . CASSLVGGSDTQYF TGCGCCAGCAGCTTGGTTGGGGGGAGTGATACGCAGTATTTT
TRBJ2-2 once TRBV15 TRBD2 CATSTSGGELFF TGTGCCACCAGCACTAGCGGCGGGGAGCTGTTTTTT